These 31 T cell receptor beta chains were sequenced from one sample in a study of T cells after yellow fever vaccination. Using its own MiXCR run on the 5' RACE reads, TCRdb lists one record per CDR3 protein. The sample carries tens of thousands of distinct CDR3 sequences, 6.5% to 9% recorded once. The source material was CD8+ T cells sorted from PBMCs, sampled 15 days after the yellow fever booster vaccination. The receptor set was obtained from a man aged 25-45 years who received the YFV17D yellow fever vaccine.

The CDR3 protein is CASIRDTGGGELFF. The CDR3 DNA reads as TGTGCCAGCATCCGGGACACCGGTGGCGGGGAGCTGTTTTTT. The V gene is TRBV18, the J gene TRBJ2-2; D is possibly TRBD1 (6 bases). V was clipped by 8 bases and J by 7 bases, with 17 bases between them. The CDR3 has 14 residues. Germline CDR1 KGHSH, CDR2 LQKENI.

At least ten counts were recorded for this clonotype. CDR3 loop: CASKSSGSDTGELFF. The DNA of the CDR3 is TGTGCCAGCAAATCGAGCGGGAGTGACACCGGGGAGCTGTTTTTT. J is TRBJ2-2 and V is TRBV6-2 or TRBV6-3; 8 bases are shared with TRBD2. The CDR3 runs to 15 residues. V dropped 7 bases and J dropped 3; count of bases not matched to a gene: 7. Germline lookup yields CDR1 MNHEY and CDR2 SVGEGT.

This clonotype was recorded at least ten times. The rearrangement uses TRBV24-1 and TRBJ2-1, with 12 bases identical to TRBD2. This CDR3 has 14 amino acids. The germline CDR1 and CDR2 sequences are KGHDR and SFDVKD. The CDR3: CATLTGLAGVEQFF. The CDR3 region has the DNA TGTGCGACTCTCACGGGACTAGCGGGTGTTGAGCAGTTCTTC.

This clonotype was picked up a small number of times. Sequence at one end of the junction differs from germline and may be a read error. This chain uses TRBV3-1 with TRBJ1-5; 8 nucleotides line up with TRBD1. The CDR3 covers 14 residues. Germline lookup yields CDR1 LGHDT and CDR2 YNNKEL (reference sequence). In DNA form, the CDR3 reads TGTGCCAGCAGTTACACAGGGGGGAGTCAGCCACAGCATTTT. Protein product: CASSYTGGSQPQHF. Full variable domain (outside the CDR3, taken from reference TRBV3-1 and TRBJ1-5): DTAVSQTPKYLVTQMGNDKSIKCEQNLGHDTMYWYKQDSKKFLKIMFSYNNKELIINETVPNRFSPKSPDKAHLNLHINSLELGDSAVYFCASSYTGGSQPQHFGDGTRLSIL.

This clonotype was detected a few times. This could be a read error, since a much larger clone is one nucleotide away. The rearrangement uses TRBV6-2 or TRBV6-3 and TRBJ2-1; 8 bases line up with TRBD2. CDR1 is MNHEY, CDR2 SVGEGT, per germline. This CDR3 region has 14 residues. CDR3 amino acids: CASSSGSSSNEQFF. As DNA, the CDR3 is TGTGCCAGCAGTAGCGGGAGCTCCTCCAATGAGCAGTTCTTC.

The chain uses TRBV13 and TRBJ2-7; D gene uncertain. With 5 bases removed from V and 5 bases from J, the gap between germline ends came to 13 bases. Germline values: CDR1 PRHDT, CDR2 FYEKMQ (reference sequence). This CDR3 has 13 residues. The CDR3 loop reads CASSPGLTNEQYF. In DNA form, the CDR3 reads TGTGCCAGCAGCCCCGGGCTGACAAACGAGCAGTACTTC.

This clonotype was counted many times. This rearrangement joins TRBV7-6 to TRBJ2-7; D call uncertain. Germline-derived CDR1 and CDR2 are SGHVS and FNYEAQ. The CDR3 consists of 14 residues. V was cut by 1 base and J by 1 base, with 8 bases left in between. CDR3 residues: CASSLDTGSYEQYF. For the CDR3, the DNA is TGTGCCAGCAGCTTAGATACCGGGTCCTACGAGCAGTACTTC.

Many counts were recorded for this clonotype. V usage is TRBV10-3 and J usage is TRBJ2-7; 7 bases are a match to TRBD2. The J segment lost 1 base and the V segment lost 4 bases, leaving 7 bases of the junction unmatched. The length of the CDR3 is 15 residues. Germline V gene sequence: CDR1 ENHRY, CDR2 SYGVKD. CDR3 sequence: CAISGLTGGSYEQYF. In DNA form, the CDR3 reads TGTGCCATCAGTGGGTTGACGGGGGGTTCCTACGAGCAGTACTTC.

V is TRBV4-2 and J is TRBJ2-5, with 8 bases aligning to TRBD1. Germline CDR1 LGHNA, CDR2 YNFKEQ. After removal of 2 bases from V and 5 bases from J, the junction contained 7 bases not matched to a gene. The CDR3 contains 15 residues. The CDR3 DNA sequence: TGTGCCAGCAGCCAAAACAGGGGGGCGGTGGAGACCCAGTACTTC. It translates to CASSQNRGAVETQYF.

The sample holds many counts of this clonotype. The CDR3 coding sequence is TGTGCCAGCAGCTTAGGCAGGGATGAAGAGACCCAGTACTTC. Translating it yields CASSLGRDEETQYF. The gene calls are TRBV7-6 and TRBJ2-5; a weak D match, TRBD1 (5 bases). The V gene's germline CDR1 is SGHVS and CDR2 FNYEAQ. The CDR3 loop spans 14 amino acids. Trimming took off 1 base at V and 3 bases at J, with 9 bases between the two ends.

This clonotype showed up many times. The J gene is TRBJ2-2, the V gene TRBV4-2; TRBD2 matches at 9 bases. V lost 3 bases, J lost 7 bases, and 9 bases stayed unmatched. Germline V gene data show CDR1 as LGHNA and CDR2 as YNFKEQ. This CDR3 is 16 amino acids long. The CDR3 DNA sequence: TGTGCCAGCAGCCAGGGGGAGGGTAGCGGGAGCGGGGAGCTGTTTTTT. It translates to CASSQGEGSGSGELFF.

Concerning this clonotype: A clone one base away is much larger, so this may be a read error. The chain has TRBV20-1 and TRBJ2-2, with 11 bases identical to TRBD1. Germline V gene sequence: CDR1 DFQATT, CDR2 SNEGSKA (reference sequence). The CDR3 runs to 16 residues. The CDR3 protein is CCASPMDRGLIGELFF. The CDR3 DNA reads TGCTGTGCTAGCCCGATGGACAGGGGGCTCATCGGGGAGCTGTTTTTT.

There are many counts of this clonotype. This chain uses TRBV12-5 with TRBJ2-2; possibly TRBD1 for D (6 bases). V was cut by 3 bases and J by 2 bases, with 10 bases left in between. Germline CDR1 LGHNT, CDR2 FRNRAP. The CDR3 loop spans 15 amino acids. This CDR3 is CASGLLTGNTGELFF. The CDR3 bases are TGTGCTAGTGGTTTACTGACAGGAAACACCGGGGAGCTGTTTTTT.

Comments on this clonotype: It may be a read error: a sequence one base away is much more abundant. The CDR3 is CSARGHMGNEQFF. The CDR3 DNA reads TGCAGTGCTCGCGGACATATGGGCAATGAGCAGTTCTTC. This rearrangement joins TRBV20-1 to TRBJ2-1; possible D gene TRBD1, 5 bases. Germline V CDR1 and CDR2: DFQATT, SNEGSKA (reference sequence). Trimming cost V 5 bases and J 6 bases, with 14 bases left between them. This CDR3 comprises 13 residues.

This clonotype showed up many times. This rearrangement joins TRBV27 to TRBJ2-1, with 7 bases lining up with TRBD2. The V gene's germline CDR1 is MNHEY and CDR2 SMNVEV (reference sequence). The junction had 11 bases not matched to a gene; V was cut back by 2 bases and J by 4 bases. The CDR3 spans 17 residues. The CDR3 DNA sequence: TGTGCCAGCAGTTTAATCCAATTAGCGGGCTTATACAATGAGCAGTTCTTC. It yields the protein CASSLIQLAGLYNEQFF.

This clonotype has ten or more counts. The V and J genes are TRBV20-1 and TRBJ2-7; 8 bases agree with TRBD2. The V gene's germline CDR1 is DFQATT and CDR2 SNEGSKA (reference sequence). The CDR3 is made up of 15 amino acids. Trimming removed 0 bases from V and 5 bases from J; junction bases left unmatched: 9. CDR3 sequence (DNA): TGCAGTGCTAGAGATTTTAGCGGGAAGGAAAACGAGCAGTACTTC. It encodes CSARDFSGKENEQYF.

Comments on this clonotype: The junction does not match germline at one end; this may be a read error. The chain couples TRBV12-3 or TRBV12-4 to TRBJ2-1, with D perhaps given as TRBD1 or TRBD2 (5 bases each). There are 19 residues in the CDR3. CDR3 nucleotides: TGTACCAGCAGCCCCGGGACGGCATCTGGCAAGAGCTCCTACAATGAGCAGTTCTTC. Amino acids: CTSSPGTASGKSSYNEQFF.

Concerning this clonotype itself: Just one base apart from a much larger clone, this may be a read error. The V gene is TRBV10-2, the J gene TRBJ2-1, with TRBD2 identical over 9 bases. The V gene's germline CDR1 is WSHSY and CDR2 SAAADI. The CDR3 runs to 17 residues. CDR3 nucleotide sequence: TGCACCAGCAGTGGTTCCGTTCTAGCGGGACTCTACAATGAGCAGTTCTTC. Translating it yields CTSSGSVLAGLYNEQFF.

This clonotype was detected only a few times. The gene calls are TRBV4-2 and TRBJ2-7; TRBD2 might be the D (5 bases). The V end was cut by 2 bases, the J end by 7 bases, with 18 bases between. This CDR3 spans 15 amino acids. Germline loops: CDR1 LGHNA, CDR2 YNFKEQ. CDR3 nucleotide sequence: TGTGCCAGCAGCCAAATACGGGATATCCCTAATGAGCAGTACTTC. It specifies CASSQIRDIPNEQYF.

There are a few counts of this clonotype. The V gene is TRBV5-5, the J gene TRBJ2-1; D is ambiguous. The CDR3 consists of 15 residues. Germline V lookup: CDR1 SGHKS, CDR2 YYEKEE (reference sequence). V lost 4 bases to trimming and J lost 7 bases, with 18 bases between them. The CDR3 nucleotides are TGTGCCAGCAGCCCGCCCAGTTGGGCCTTGAATGAGCAGTTCTTC. Translating gives CASSPPSWALNEQFF.

Many counts were recorded for this clonotype. The chain carries TRBV28 and TRBJ1-1; a possible D gene is TRBD1 (6 bases). Trimming removed 2 bases at V and 6 bases at J, with 16 bases between. The CDR3 is 15 amino acids. Germline V gene lookup returns CDR1 MDHEN and CDR2 SYDVKM. Written as DNA, the CDR3 is TGTGCCAGCAGTTTAGGCAGCCTACCAGGGGCTGAAGCTTTCTTT. Amino acid sequence: CASSLGSLPGAEAFF. Looking up the rest from reference TRBV28 and TRBJ1-1 gives the full variable domain: DVKVTQSSRYLVKRTGEKVFLECVQDMDHENMFWYRQDPGLGLRLIYFSYDVKMKEKGDIPEGYSVSREKKERFSLILESASTNQTSMYLCASSLGSLPGAEAFFGQGTRLTVV.

There are many counts of this clonotype. V usage is TRBV25-1 and J usage is TRBJ2-3; D gene unclear. The CDR3 is 14 amino acids. Looked up from germline, CDR1 is MGHDK and CDR2 is SYGVNS. The V end lost 1 base, the J end lost 2 bases, and 7 bases lay between the germline ends. CDR3 sequence reads: CASSELVYTDTQYF. Written as DNA, the CDR3 is TGTGCCAGCAGTGAATTGGTGTACACAGATACGCAGTATTTT. Full variable domain (remainder filled in from reference TRBV25-1 and TRBJ2-3): EADIYQTPRYLVIGTGKKITLECSQTMGHDKMYWYQQDPGMELHLIHYSYGVNSTEKGDLSSESTVSRIRTEHFPLTLESARPSHTSQYLCASSELVYTDTQYFGPGTRLTVL.

This clonotype was seen many times. V is TRBV5-1 and J is TRBJ2-2; tentative D call: TRBD1 (7 bases). Germline values: CDR1 SGHRS, CDR2 YFSETQ. V was shortened by 5 bases and J by 1 base, with 12 bases between the two germline ends. This CDR3 region has 15 residues. CDR3 DNA sequence: TGCGCCAGCAGAGACAGGGAGGAGAACACCGGGGAGCTGTTTTTT. Translated: CASRDREENTGELFF.

This clonotype was counted many times. The chain combines TRBV6-1 with TRBJ2-3; a possible D gene is TRBD2 (5 bases). V lost 6 bases, J lost 1 base, and 11 bases lay in between. CDR1 is MNHNS and CDR2 is SASEGT in the germline V gene. The CDR3 is 14 residues long. The CDR3 spells CASSFYGGTDTQYF. DNA for the CDR3: TGTGCCAGCAGCTTTTACGGGGGCACAGATACGCAGTATTTT.

This clonotype has ten or more counts. The chain is built from TRBV12-3 or TRBV12-4 and TRBJ2-5; 8 bases are shared with TRBD1. The CDR3 runs 18 residues. With 6 bases clipped from V and 4 bases from J, the junction kept 19 bases outside the gene matches. In DNA, the CDR3 is TGTGCCAGCAGCTTAAACTTAGAACGGACAGGGTGGATAGAGACCCAGTACTTC. Translating it yields CASSLNLERTGWIETQYF.

This clonotype came up many times. V usage is TRBV4-3 and J usage is TRBJ2-7; 8 nucleotides agree with TRBD2. The length of the CDR3 is 18 residues. Germline V gene lookup returns CDR1 LGHNA and CDR2 YSLEER. After removal of 4 bases from V and 3 bases from J, the junction contained 17 bases not matched to a gene. CDR3 coding DNA: TGCGCCAGCAGCCCCGGGACTTCTGGGAGCGGGAGCTTCTACGAGCAGTACTTC. This gives the protein CASSPGTSGSGSFYEQYF.

This clonotype was detected many times. The V and J genes are TRBV7-6 and TRBJ2-2, with D unresolved. The length of the CDR3 is 16 residues. CDR1 and CDR2 (germline): SGHVS, FNYEAQ. Deletions cut 1 base from V and 3 bases from J, with 12 bases between. CDR3 sequence (DNA): TGTGCCAGCAGCTTAGAAGATAGGGCAGACACCGGGGAGCTGTTTTTT. Residues: CASSLEDRADTGELFF. Looking up the rest from reference TRBV7-6 and TRBJ2-2 gives the full variable domain: GAGVSQSPRYKVTKRGQDVALRCDPISGHVSLYWYRQALGQGPEFLTYFNYEAQQDKSGLPNDRFSAERPEGSISTLTIQRTEQRDSAMYRCASSLEDRADTGELFFGEGSRLTVL.

This clonotype was counted many times. The rearrangement uses TRBV18 and TRBJ2-5; 8 bases align to TRBD2. This CDR3 has 16 residues. Trimming at V came to 2 bases and at J to 5 bases, leaving 10 bases not matched to a gene. Germline V gives CDR1 KGHSH, CDR2 LQKENI. CDR3 amino acids: CASSPGQAGVGETQYF. The CDR3 nucleotides read TGTGCCAGCTCACCAGGGCAAGCGGGAGTCGGGGAGACCCAGTACTTC. Full variable domain (remainder filled in from reference TRBV18 and TRBJ2-5): NAGVMQNPRHLVRRRGQEARLRCSPMKGHSHVYWYRQLPEEGLKFMVYLQKENIIDESGMPKERFSAEFPKEGPSILRIQQVVRGDSAAYFCASSPGQAGVGETQYFGPGTRLLVL.

This clonotype was found many times. V and J are TRBV27 and TRBJ2-1, with TRBD2 matching over 8 bases. The CDR3 extends over 16 amino acids. With V trimmed by 5 bases and J by 6 bases, 12 bases remained unmatched. From germline, CDR1 is MNHEY and CDR2 SMNVEV (reference sequence). CDR3 sequence (DNA): TGTGCCAGCAGTCCCGAGGCAGCGGGAGACGTCAATGAGCAGTTCTTC. It encodes CASSPEAAGDVNEQFF.

This clonotype was detected ten times or more. The V and J genes are TRBV12-3 or TRBV12-4 and TRBJ2-1; D may be TRBD2 (6 bases). V was cut by 8 bases and J by 9 bases, with 20 bases left in between. CDR3 length: 14 residues. The CDR3 coding sequence is TGTGCCAGCCATGGCGGGAACAGTGGGGGTGAGCAGTTCTTC. Residues: CASHGGNSGGEQFF.

There are a few counts of this clonotype. The chain uses TRBV7-2 and TRBJ2-7, with TRBD1 matching 7 bases. Germline V gene lookup returns CDR1 SGHTA and CDR2 FQGNSA. The ends lost 4 bases at V and 3 bases at J; junction bases unmatched: 6. This CDR3 has 14 amino acids. The CDR3, as DNA: TGTGCCAGCAGCTCACAGGGGTTGGACTACGAGCAGTACTTC. Translating it yields CASSSQGLDYEQYF.